Following are 17 T cell receptor beta chains from one sample sequenced in a study of T cell responses to AZD1222 COVID-19 vaccine (dated by TCRdb to the early 2020s). According to the study, the label for this sample's time point signals: baseline before first vaccination. Libraries were prepared through the immunoSEQ multiplex PCR assay. TCRdb mirrors the immuneACCESS table, restricted to in-frame sequences. Some clones are absent from its copies; in checked studies, under half trace to an unresolved V gene, and the reason for the others is unknown. The sample profile shows 65,000 to 70,000 clones; almost 90% of them were found once. Jointly, the top ten make up about 8.2% of the sample. The material was peripheral blood, obtained on day 0 of AZD1222 vaccination. The receptors stem from an adult in good health.

The chain recombines TRBV4-1 with TRBJ2-7; TRBD1 matches 7 bases. This CDR3 region has 14 residues. The V gene end was trimmed by 4 bases and the J gene end by 7 bases; junction bases not matched to a gene: 10. Germline V lookup: CDR1 MGHRA, CDR2 YSYEKL. CDR3 region: CASSPGGTAREQYF. The CDR3 nucleotides are TGCGCCAGCAGCCCTGGTGGGACAGCGAGAGAGCAGTACTTC.

This clone was observed once. The V call is TRBV6-5, the J call TRBJ1-3, with D hard to call. Germline V gene data show CDR1 as MNHEY and CDR2 as SVGAGI. This CDR3 has 15 residues. V lost 6 bases, J lost 0 bases, and 12 bases lay in between. The CDR3 coding sequence is TGTGCCAGCAGATCCACCCCAGCCTCTGGAAACACCATATATTTT. Translated, it gives CASRSTPASGNTIYF.

The rearrangement joins TRBV2 to TRBJ1-1; D is possibly TRBD1 (6 bases). Germline values: CDR1 SNHLY, CDR2 FYNNEI. This CDR3 is built from 15 residues. With 1 base removed from V and 2 bases from J, the gap between germline ends came to 11 bases. CDR3 loop: CASSEVGAENTEAFF. The CDR3 region has the DNA TGTGCCAGCAGTGAAGTGGGGGCAGAAAACACTGAAGCTTTCTTT.

The genes are TRBV13 and TRBJ2-3; D is ambiguous. Germline V gives CDR1 PRHDT, CDR2 FYEKMQ (reference sequence). There are 14 residues in the CDR3. V was pared by 6 bases and J by 4 bases, with 14 bases between. The CDR3, as DNA: TGTGCCAGCAGTAAGGGCGGTTCGGCAGATACGCAGTATTTT. Amino acids: CASSKGGSADTQYF.

V and J are TRBV5-4 and TRBJ2-5, with 7 bases matching TRBD1. Germline assignment: CDR1 SGHNT and CDR2 YYREEE (reference sequence). CDR3 size: 16 residues. The ends lost 0 bases at V and 5 bases at J; junction bases unmatched: 10. The CDR3 loop reads CASSLGPTGSEETQYF. CDR3 sequence (DNA): TGTGCCAGCAGCTTGGGGCCGACAGGGAGCGAGGAGACCCAGTACTTC.

The V and J genes are TRBV7-2 and TRBJ1-6, with D unclear. With 3 bases removed from V and 7 bases from J, the gap between germline ends came to 10 bases. The CDR3 consists of 14 residues. Germline assignment: CDR1 SGHTA and CDR2 FQGNSA. CDR3 region: CASSFWGGNSPLHF. CDR3 nucleotides: TGTGCCAGCAGCTTTTGGGGTGGGAATTCACCCCTCCACTTT.

V usage is TRBV9 and J usage is TRBJ2-3; 14 bases agree with TRBD2. V gave up 0 bases and J gave up 5 bases; unmatched junction bases: 5. This CDR3 is built from 17 residues. CDR1 and CDR2 (germline): SGDLS, YYNGEE. The chain's CDR3 is CASSVAGLAGVRDTQYF. CDR3 coding DNA: TGTGCCAGCAGCGTAGCGGGACTAGCGGGAGTACGAGATACGCAGTATTTT.

The chain uses TRBV7-2 and TRBJ2-4; TRBD1 might be the D (6 bases). This CDR3 is 18 amino acids long. The germline CDR1 and CDR2 sequences are SGHTA and FQGNSA. The V gene lost 5 bases and the J gene lost 0 bases, with 20 bases spanning the gap. The CDR3 DNA is TGTGCCAGCAGCCCAGGGTATAGGACAGTCTTAGCCAAAAACATTCAGTACTTC. This sequence encodes CASSPGYRTVLAKNIQYF.

As regards this clone: At one of its ends the junction is not consistent with the germline gene, which may arise from a read error. The chain combines TRBV6-6 with TRBJ1-1, with D perhaps TRBD1 (5 bases). CDR3 size: 15 residues. Germline lookup yields CDR1 MNHNY and CDR2 SVGAGI (reference sequence). The CDR3 loop is CASSSETAMNSEAFF. Here the CDR3 DNA reads TGTGCCAGCAGTTCCGAGACAGCTATGAACTCTGAAGCTTTCTTT.

The chain employs TRBV27 and TRBJ1-1, with D perhaps TRBD1 (5 bases). The CDR3 has 14 residues. Germline V gives CDR1 MNHEY, CDR2 SMNVEV (reference sequence). The V end was cut by 4 bases, the J end by 2 bases, with 11 bases between. The CDR3 sequence: CASSWGGDNTEAFF. The CDR3 bases are TGTGCCAGCAGTTGGGGGGGGGATAACACTGAAGCTTTCTTT.

The chain uses TRBV6-5 and TRBJ1-5; no clear D gene. In germline, CDR1 is MNHEY, CDR2 SVGAGI. V gave up 4 bases and J gave up 5 bases, with 9 bases separating them. This CDR3 spans 13 amino acids. The CDR3 protein is CASSSNIDQPQHF. CDR3 nucleotides: TGTGCCAGCAGTTCCAATATCGATCAGCCCCAGCATTTT.

The rearrangement joins TRBV24-1 to TRBJ1-3; D unclear. V lost 3 bases and J lost 7, with 12 bases in between. The CDR3 is made up of 14 amino acids. Germline-derived CDR1 and CDR2 are KGHDR and SFDVKD. The CDR3 bases are TGTGCCACCAGTGATCCTTCCCGGACGAACACCATATATTTT. Protein: CATSDPSRTNTIYF.

This chain connects TRBV19 to TRBJ1-5; D is perhaps TRBD1 (6 bases). From germline, CDR1 is LNHDA and CDR2 SQIVND (reference sequence). This CDR3 region has 14 residues. The ends were cut back, 5 bases at V and 4 bases at J, with 12 bases in the middle. The CDR3 spells CASSLQGWNQPQHF. CDR3 DNA: TGTGCCAGTAGTCTACAGGGATGGAATCAGCCCCAGCATTTT.

The chain has TRBV3-1 (or the pseudogene TRBV3-2) and TRBJ2-6; no firm D call. The ends were cut back, 1 base at V and 2 bases at J, with 9 bases in the middle. The CDR3 length is 16 residues. Per germline, CDR1 LGHDT and CDR2 YNNKEL (reference sequence). CDR3 bases: TGTGCCAGCAGCCAAGGATTGGGTGCTGGGGCCAACGTCCTGACTTTC. Translating gives CASSQGLGAGANVLTF.

V is TRBV9 and J is TRBJ2-2, with D perhaps matching TRBD2 (6 bases). CDR1 is SGDLS and CDR2 is YYNGEE in the germline V gene. The CDR3 spans 15 residues. Trimming left V 5 bases short and J 4 bases short, with 15 bases between. The DNA for the CDR3 is TGTGCCAGCAGTTCGACTAGTCACGGCACCGGGGAGCTGTTTTTT. The encoded protein is CASSSTSHGTGELFF.

The rearrangement links TRBV12-5 to TRBJ2-1; 7 bases are shared with TRBD2. Germline values: CDR1 LGHNT, CDR2 FRNRAP. Trimming took 3 bases from V and 4 from J; bases not matched to a gene: 3. There are 14 residues in the CDR3. The CDR3 reads CASGLAGNYNEQFF. The CDR3 bases are TGTGCTAGTGGTTTAGCGGGAAATTACAATGAGCAGTTCTTC.

The rearrangement joins TRBV15 to TRBJ2-2; no reliable D call. V lost 7 bases and J 6 bases, leaving 9 bases between the germline ends. Germline V lookup: CDR1 LNHNV, CDR2 YYDKDF (reference sequence). The CDR3 loop spans 12 amino acids. CDR3 DNA: TGTGCCACCACCACCGCCCCCGGGGAGCTGTTTTTT. The encoded protein is CATTTAPGELFF.